This is a list of T cell receptor beta chains from one sample in a study of CD8 T cells in Susac syndrome. TCRdb itself ran the immunoSEQ multiplex PCR reads through MiXCR, one entry per CDR3 protein. The sample carries 350,000 to 550,000 distinct CDR3 sequences, approximately 85% recorded once. The sequencing sample was made of CD8+ T cells from PBMCs. All receptors derive from a human donor with multiple sclerosis. CDR3s include the opening cysteine and the closing phenylalanine or tryptophan.

v_gene	j_gene	CDR3aa
TRBV11-2	TRBJ2-3	CASSLDLSVWASSADTQYF
TRBV9	TRBJ2-1	CASSQEAGGPNEQFF
TRBV7-9	TRBJ2-2	CASSPPYRGYTGELFF
TRBV5-6	TRBJ2-7	CASSPLGGTNYEQYF
TRBV12-5	TRBJ2-5	CASGYGGVQETQYF
TRBV4-1	TRBJ1-1	CASSQDLTPTGMLAAFF
TRBV4-1	TRBJ2-7	CASSQVQRTGGEQYF
TRBV27	TRBJ2-7	CASSPGNTYEQYF
TRBV27	TRBJ1-5	CASSPIGVSSSNQPQHF
TRBV7-8	TRBJ2-5	CASSLRRSDQETQYF
TRBV11-2	TRBJ2-7	CASRTSGSYYEQYF
TRBV9	TRBJ2-2	CASSATTGIDTGELFF
TRBV30	TRBJ1-1	CAWSDERDSRGGTEAFF
TRBV14	TRBJ2-2	CASSQARENTGELFF
TRBV2	TRBJ1-6	CASTQAQAGGSPLHF
TRBV30	TRBJ1-1	CAWSDGGGQSDRGFF
TRBV4-1	TRBJ2-7	CASSQGGTAVSYEQYF
TRBV14	TRBJ1-3	CASSLSPGHPSSGNTIYF
TRBV7-6	TRBJ2-5	CASSLGTGFQETQYF
TRBV5-4	TRBJ2-3	CASSFPTGETDTQYF
TRBV6-1	TRBJ2-2	CASSRKRTTGELFF
TRBV7-6	TRBJ2-7	CASSIDGGQPPLEQYF
TRBV5-5	TRBJ2-7	CASSLAGEAYEQYF
TRBV6-5	TRBJ1-1	CASSYFNSGTGGTEAFF
TRBV30	TRBJ1-1	CAWSLSRGDAFF
TRBV30	TRBJ1-1	CARVGSNTEAFF
TRBV2	TRBJ1-1	CASLPLGGNTEAFF
TRBV7-6	TRBJ2-5	CASSLAAGELGKETQYF
TRBV5-1	TRBJ2-3	CASSPLGGYTDTQYF
TRBV7-6	TRBJ1-1	CASSPESTEAFF
TRBV7-6	TRBJ2-7	CASSLGTESLHEQYF
TRBV29-1	TRBJ1-4	CSAVLDSFSDKLFF
TRBV4-1	TRBJ1-1	CASSQVVGGALNTEAFF
TRBV27	TRBJ1-1	CASSASFGNTEAFF
TRBV6-5	TRBJ2-1	CASTGDHNEQFF
TRBV18	TRBJ2-6	CASSPGSLPSSGANVLTF
TRBV28	TRBJ1-6	CASSFGQGDSPLHF
TRBV7-9	TRBJ2-1	CASVRADDNEQFF
TRBV29-1	TRBJ2-1	CSVVPARTYNEQFF
TRBV7-9	TRBJ1-1	CASSFWAGGFTEAFF
TRBV2	TRBJ2-7	CASTPEVQWSGEPYEQYF
TRBV6-5	TRBJ2-2	CASSYGTPNTGELFF
TRBV27	TRBJ2-2	CASSLGEGSESGELFF
TRBV27	TRBJ2-7	CASSYRGTIYEQYF
TRBV6-1	TRBJ2-3	CASSEPGLAGGTDTQYF